The 5 T cell receptor beta chains presented below share a single source sample, sequenced in a study of blood T cells in healthy people across ages. A second PCR of about 6 to 11 cycles used a sample-barcoded 5' primer and a J-beta primer mix. One entry per CDR3 protein, called by TCRdb with MiXCR from the 5' RACE reads. Found here are about 730,000 distinct CDR3 sequences, about 40% of them singletons; the top ten hold roughly 20%. Sequencing used blood. The receptors here all came from a woman aged 55-69 years in good health.

This clonotype was detected once. The rearrangement joins TRBV6-5 to TRBJ2-5; 10 bases map to TRBD2. The germline gives CDR1 MNHEY, CDR2 SVGAGI. V was clipped by 2 bases and J by 11 bases; unmatched bases: 17. CDR3 length equals 17 residues. The CDR3 coding sequence is TGTGCCAGCAGTTACAGGGCTAGCGGGAGATTCAGCAATGAGCAGTACTTC. Translating it yields CASSYRASGRFSNEQYF.

The chain uses TRBV3-1 and TRBJ2-5; 9 bases are shared with TRBD1. With V trimmed by 1 base and J by 3 bases, 6 bases remained unmatched. Germline V lookup: CDR1 LGHDT, CDR2 YNNKEL (reference sequence). The CDR3 consists of 16 residues. CDR3 bases: TGTGCCAGCAGCCAAGTGGCGGGACAGGGAGAAGAGACCCAGTACTTC. It translates to CASSQVAGQGEETQYF.

For this clonotype: A much larger clonotype is one base distant, so this may be a read error. This rearrangement joins TRBV7-3 to TRBJ2-1, with 13 bases identical to TRBD2. The germline gives CDR1 SGHTA, CDR2 FQGTGA. This CDR3 is built from 17 residues. J lost 10 bases, V lost 5 bases, and 14 bases had no gene match. The CDR3 sequence is CASSIGLAGAATYEQFF. The CDR3 DNA reads TGTGCCAGCAGCATAGGACTAGCGGGAGCGGCCACCTACGAGCAGTTCTTC.

V and J are TRBV20-1 and TRBJ2-4; TRBD2 matches at 8 bases. The CDR3 runs to 15 residues. Trimming cost V 6 bases and J 3 bases; bases outside gene matches: 10. The germline V gene encodes CDR1 DFQATT and CDR2 SNEGSKA (reference sequence). CDR3 bases: TGCAGTGCCCTGCGAGCGGGAGCCATCAAAAACATTCAGTACTTC. Protein sequence: CSALRAGAIKNIQYF.

This chain joins TRBV6-1 and TRBJ2-5; D unclear. CDR1 and CDR2 from the germline V gene are MNHNS and SASEGT. V was clipped by 7 bases and J by 11 bases, with 17 bases between them. This CDR3 region has 12 residues. The CDR3 sequence is CASKDLDNEQYF. The CDR3 DNA follows: TGTGCCAGCAAGGACCTAGACAATGAGCAGTACTTC.